What follows is one TCR beta chain and its context. Its antigen remains unknown. The table came from immunoSEQ multiplex PCR; TCRdb's copy has only in-frame clones and leaves some out. The sample has 72,000 or so clones, 70% to 90% seen once. The sample comes from a study of OX40 agonist ivuxolimab in advanced cancers. For the study at large: Patients with hepatocellular carcinoma, melanoma, renal cell or head and neck cancer made up the dose-escalation patients. People who had prior anti-PD-1, anti-PD-L1 or anti-CTLA-4 therapy could take part, and 40% had some.

V lost 3 bases, J lost 0 bases, and 15 bases lay in between. The CDR3 contains 17 residues. Germline CDR1 is LGHNA and CDR2 is YSLEER. Notes on the study in general: It was not determined which antigens were specifically recognized by the peripheral T cells that had undergone clonal expansion. Low normalized clonal expansion also occurred in some nonresponding patients.

The sequencing here drew on CD4+ or CD8+ T cells sorted from blood, taken in a trial of the OX40 agonist ivuxolimab. J is TRBJ2-1 and V is TRBV4-3, with D perhaps TRBD1 or TRBD2 (5 bases each). The sequence was collected from an adult with an advanced solid tumor such as melanoma, head and neck, liver or kidney cancer. CDR3: CASSHPLGTSSYNEQFF. In DNA, the CDR3 is TGCGCCAGCAGCCACCCCTTGGGGACCAGCTCCTACAATGAGCAGTTCTTC.